These T cell receptor beta chains were read from a single sample in a study of siplizumab effects on memory and regulatory T cells. This table comes from immunoSEQ multiplex PCR, and its TCRdb copy is limited to in-frame clones, with some not included. The sample shows around 120,000 clones, roughly 94% of them seen only once. Sequenced sample: non-Treg CD4+ T cells sorted from blood. These receptors came from a human donor in good health. Each CDR3 is given without its conserved first and last residue. D genes are given only for firm matches. Size is omitted from some rows. Given values are once, few, many or a class for expanded clones.

v_gene: TRBV6-5
d_gene: TRBD1
abundance: .
CDR3aa: ASSRQTGIYEQY

v_gene: TRBV6-6
d_gene: TRBD1
abundance: .
CDR3aa: ASSYSDRVYGYT

v_gene: TRBV7-3
d_gene: .
abundance: .
CDR3aa: ASSQVTGNTEAF

v_gene: TRBV7-9
d_gene: .
abundance: .
CDR3aa: ASSLVSGKLGEAF

v_gene: TRBV5-1
d_gene: TRBD1
abundance: .
CDR3aa: ASSSHRDSKETQY

v_gene: TRBV6-5
d_gene: TRBD1
abundance: .
CDR3aa: ASRLDRAYNSPLH

v_gene: TRBV20-1
d_gene: .
abundance: .
CDR3aa: SAPREPEAF

v_gene: TRBV27
d_gene: TRBD1
abundance: .
CDR3aa: ASRATGSNTEAF

v_gene: TRBV19
d_gene: TRBD1
abundance: .
CDR3aa: ACLGQGLNYGYT

v_gene: TRBV4-2
d_gene: TRBD1
abundance: .
CDR3aa: ASSQGGQGGSTTEAF

v_gene: TRBV7-9
d_gene: .
abundance: .
CDR3aa: ASVEGPNTGELF

v_gene: TRBV10-2
d_gene: .
abundance: once
CDR3aa: ASGKTGKNTEAF

v_gene: TRBV5-6
d_gene: .
abundance: .
CDR3aa: ASSFPGKEGGELF

v_gene: TRBV27
d_gene: .
abundance: .
CDR3aa: ASSLRENTEAF

v_gene: TRBV10-3
d_gene: TRBD1
abundance: .
CDR3aa: ATRQGAEETQY

v_gene: TRBV2
d_gene: .
abundance: .
CDR3aa: ASTPQETQY

v_gene: TRBV6-5
d_gene: .
abundance: .
CDR3aa: ASSYSGAIFTDTQY

v_gene: TRBV7-3
d_gene: .
abundance: .
CDR3aa: ASSKHNTDTQY

v_gene: TRBV11-3
d_gene: TRBD1
abundance: .
CDR3aa: ASSLVPAGGQETQY

v_gene: TRBV11-2
d_gene: .
abundance: .
CDR3aa: ASSQGEGNQPQH

v_gene: TRBV7-9
d_gene: TRBD1
abundance: .
CDR3aa: ASSPRTGANEQY

v_gene: TRBV5-1
d_gene: TRBD1
abundance: .
CDR3aa: ASSLVGTGGTFYEQY

v_gene: TRBV27
d_gene: .
abundance: once
CDR3aa: ASSFKGVNTEAF

v_gene: TRBV11-3
d_gene: TRBD2
abundance: .
CDR3aa: ASSLGTSGRGDEQF

v_gene: TRBV7-2
d_gene: .
abundance: .
CDR3aa: ASSPRLVAHEQY

v_gene: TRBV2
d_gene: .
abundance: .
CDR3aa: ASSVQRGYSNQPQH

v_gene: TRBV9
d_gene: .
abundance: once
CDR3aa: ASSVGGGNQPQH

v_gene: TRBV7-3
d_gene: .
abundance: .
CDR3aa: ASRPQGSGANVLT

v_gene: TRBV5-1
d_gene: .
abundance: few
CDR3aa: ASSLGEGTNGGYT

v_gene: TRBV6-1
d_gene: .
abundance: .
CDR3aa: ASSAQGEGTEAF

v_gene: TRBV6-1
d_gene: .
abundance: .
CDR3aa: ASSSRDNEKLF

v_gene: TRBV11-3
d_gene: .
abundance: .
CDR3aa: ASSPEGGAAEQF

v_gene: TRBV7-3
d_gene: TRBD1
abundance: .
CDR3aa: ASSSRPGTGGLSGANVLT

v_gene: TRBV19
d_gene: TRBD1
abundance: .
CDR3aa: ASSSRTGFTYNEQF

v_gene: TRBV11-2
d_gene: TRBD2
abundance: .
CDR3aa: ASSERLAGDTGELF

v_gene: TRBV30
d_gene: .
abundance: .
CDR3aa: AWSVALGETQY

v_gene: TRBV28
d_gene: .
abundance: .
CDR3aa: ASMAVTPLQY

v_gene: TRBV6-1
d_gene: TRBD1
abundance: .
CDR3aa: ASKTGWNTEAF

v_gene: TRBV10-1
d_gene: TRBD2
abundance: few
CDR3aa: ASSNSWGGYEQY

v_gene: TRBV6-1
d_gene: .
abundance: .
CDR3aa: AILVGKGGNQPQH

v_gene: TRBV14
d_gene: .
abundance: .
CDR3aa: ASTSWQNNSPLH

v_gene: TRBV11-1
d_gene: TRBD2
abundance: .
CDR3aa: ASSSTASGSREQY

v_gene: TRBV6-1
d_gene: .
abundance: .
CDR3aa: ASSERGETQY

v_gene: TRBV5-1
d_gene: .
abundance: .
CDR3aa: ASSLADSPGYT

v_gene: TRBV7-2
d_gene: .
abundance: .
CDR3aa: ASSRLPQGLNTQY

v_gene: TRBV6-5
d_gene: TRBD1
abundance: .
CDR3aa: ASSRGQGYEQY

v_gene: TRBV11-2
d_gene: TRBD1
abundance: .
CDR3aa: ASSLTGQEIYEQY

v_gene: TRBV7-9
d_gene: .
abundance: .
CDR3aa: AIRTRDSEQY